The clone carrying this TCR beta chain was observed a handful of times. This entry is derived from a study of T cells after yellow fever vaccination. Germline V gene sequence: CDR1 DFQATT, CDR2 SNEGSKA (reference sequence). With V trimmed by 0 bases and J by 4 bases, 6 bases remained unmatched. The CDR3 extends over 16 amino acids. Via MiXCR, TCRdb re-called the 5' RACE reads, giving one row per CDR3 protein. The sample records a few hundred thousand distinct CDR3 sequences, around a tenth being singletons. This sample comprised PBMCs, obtained on the day of the first yellow fever vaccination. The sequence came from a young man who received the YFV17D yellow fever vaccine. The chain is built from TRBV20-1 and TRBJ1-3, with TRBD1 matching 10 bases. The CDR3, as DNA: TGCAGTGCTAGAGATCCCGGGACAGGGGTGGGAAACACCATATATTTT. Translating it yields CSARDPGTGVGNTIYF.